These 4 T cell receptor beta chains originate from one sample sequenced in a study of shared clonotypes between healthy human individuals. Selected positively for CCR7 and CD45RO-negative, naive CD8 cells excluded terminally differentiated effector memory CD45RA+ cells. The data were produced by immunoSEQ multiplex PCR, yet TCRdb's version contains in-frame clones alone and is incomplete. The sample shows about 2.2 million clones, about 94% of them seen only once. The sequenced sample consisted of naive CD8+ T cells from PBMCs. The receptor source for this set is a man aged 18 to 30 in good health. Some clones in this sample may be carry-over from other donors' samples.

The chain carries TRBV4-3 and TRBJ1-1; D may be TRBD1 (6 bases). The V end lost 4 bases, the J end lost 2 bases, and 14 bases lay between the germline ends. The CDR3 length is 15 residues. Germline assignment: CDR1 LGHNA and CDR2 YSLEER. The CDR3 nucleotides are TGCGCCAGCAGCCCCCGGACAGTTCTAAACACTGAAGCTTTCTTT. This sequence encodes CASSPRTVLNTEAFF.

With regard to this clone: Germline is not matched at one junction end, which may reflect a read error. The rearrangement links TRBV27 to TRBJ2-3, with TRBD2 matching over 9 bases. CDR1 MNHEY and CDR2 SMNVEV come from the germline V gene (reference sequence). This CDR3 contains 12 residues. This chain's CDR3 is CASSLPTSGLHF. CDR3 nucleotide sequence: TGTGCCAGCAGTTTACCAACTAGCGGGTTGCATTTT.

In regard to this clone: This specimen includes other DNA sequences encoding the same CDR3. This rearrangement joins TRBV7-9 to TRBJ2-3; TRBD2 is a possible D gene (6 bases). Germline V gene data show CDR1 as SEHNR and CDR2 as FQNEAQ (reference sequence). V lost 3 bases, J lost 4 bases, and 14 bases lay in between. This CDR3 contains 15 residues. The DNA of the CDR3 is TGTGCCAGCAGCTTGGGGACGGGAGAGGCAGATACGCAGTATTTT. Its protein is CASSLGTGEADTQYF.

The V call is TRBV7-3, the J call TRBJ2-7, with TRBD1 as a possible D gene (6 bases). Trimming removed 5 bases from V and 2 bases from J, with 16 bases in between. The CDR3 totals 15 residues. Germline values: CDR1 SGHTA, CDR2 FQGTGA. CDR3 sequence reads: CASSPPEGDPYEQYF. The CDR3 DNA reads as TGTGCCAGCAGCCCCCCTGAGGGGGACCCCTACGAGCAGTACTTC.